The T cell receptor (beta chain) under discussion was sequenced for a study of CD8 T cells in ankylosing spondylitis. Overall study findings and caveats: Prior work had noted some motif variants in reactive arthritis blood and synovial fluid. What appeared characteristic of ankylosing spondylitis blood was a TCR beta motif of fewer than ten highly homologous variants.

CDR1 and CDR2 from the germline V gene are SEHNR and FQNEAQ (reference sequence). Trimming shortened V by 0 bases and J by 3 bases, and 9 bases separated the two germline ends. The CDR3 length is 15 residues. On this clonotype: The antigen remains unidentified.

Quantitative 5'-RACE with molecular barcodes produced the TCR beta libraries. In TCRdb, the 5' RACE reads were re-called with MiXCR into one record per CDR3 protein. The table includes 150,000 to 200,000 distinct CDR3 sequences, about 18% detected once. The receptor was derived from a male donor with ankylosing spondylitis or in good health (not recorded which). The sequenced material came from blood, either unsorted or a sorted T cell fraction (not recorded which). The rearrangement uses TRBV7-9 and TRBJ2-1; tentative D call: TRBD1 (6 bases). CDR3 DNA sequence: TGTGCCAGCAGCTTAGCTACAGGGTACTACAATGAGCAGTTCTTC. This translates into CASSLATGYYNEQFF.